The TCR beta chain under discussion was sequenced for a study of T cell responses to AZD1222 COVID-19 vaccine. General study points: The study reported that nearly half of spike-specific TCRs target unmutated variant regions. Baseline serostatus was positive in only six AZD1222 recipients.

Germline values: CDR1 SGHRS, CDR2 YFSETQ. CDR3 size: 14 residues. V was pared by 7 bases and J by 5 bases, with 10 bases of the junction left unmatched. TCRdb keeps only in-frame clones here, not all; method: immunoSEQ multiplex PCR. The repertoire holds some 150,000 clones, with around 95% as singletons. Points on this clone: Its antigen is not identified.

The gene calls are TRBV5-1 and TRBJ1-1; 8 nucleotides line up with TRBD1. The TCR sequence derives from an adult in good health. Here the sequenced sample was peripheral blood, taken on day 0 of AZD1222 vaccination. The CDR3 nucleotides are TGCGCCAGCTCCCAGGGGGACAGGAGGACTGAAGCTTTCTTT. Translating gives CASSQGDRRTEAFF.